This T cell receptor (beta chain) was observed in a study of cytomegalovirus exposure and HLA in healthy donors. Study-level results: Among TCR beta chains, those listed as cytomegalovirus-associated numbered about 150.

These donors were members of the roughly 120-subject validation cohort, a group separate from the approximately 620-subject first cohort. This table comes from immunoSEQ multiplex PCR, and its TCRdb copy is limited to in-frame clones, with some not included. The sample has over 250,000 clones; around 90% are singletons. Of note for this clone: The target antigen is unknown.

Sample: PBMCs. The receptor was derived from a woman aged 25 to 39 in good health and CMV-seropositive.

This CDR3 reads CASSPTGTGIYEQYF. CDR3 DNA sequence: TGTGCCAGCAGCCCGACCGGGACAGGGATATACGAGCAGTACTTC. The rearrangement links TRBV7-6 to TRBJ2-7; the match to TRBD1 covers 9 bases. This CDR3 is built from 15 residues. The J segment lost 4 bases and the V segment lost 5 bases, leaving 9 bases of the junction unmatched. Germline CDR1 reads SGHVS; CDR2 reads FNYEAQ.